The 26 T cell receptor beta chains presented below share a single source sample, sequenced in a study of shared clonotypes between healthy human individuals. The table came from immunoSEQ multiplex PCR; TCRdb's copy has only in-frame clones and leaves some out. The sample includes under 600,000 clones, roughly 79% of them seen just once. Sequenced material: PBMCs. These receptors originate from a woman in her forties in good health. Some clones in this sample may be carry-over from other donors' samples.

This chain connects TRBV5-1 to TRBJ2-3, with D possibly TRBD1 on 6 matching bases. V lost 6 bases, J lost 6 bases, and 8 bases lay in between. This CDR3 contains 11 residues. CDR1 is SGHRS and CDR2 is YFSETQ in the germline V gene. The CDR3 protein is CASKGVDTQYF. The CDR3 nucleotides read TGCGCCAGCAAGGGGGTTGATACGCAGTATTTT.

The V and J genes are TRBV5-1 and TRBJ2-1; 7 bases are shared with TRBD2. The CDR3 extends over 17 amino acids. CDR1 is SGHRS, CDR2 YFSETQ, per germline. V shed 4 bases, J shed 1 base, and the junction held 11 bases outside the gene matches. The CDR3 reads CASSPGDSGPSYNEQFF. The CDR3 DNA reads as TGCGCCAGCAGCCCCGGGGATAGCGGGCCGTCCTACAATGAGCAGTTCTTC. Supplemented by reference TRBV5-1 and TRBJ2-1, the full variable domain reads KAGVTQTPRYLIKTRGQQVTLSCSPISGHRSVSWYQQTPGQGLQFLFEYFSETQRNKGNFPGRFSGRQFSNSRSEMNVSTLELGDSALYLCASSPGDSGPSYNEQFFGPGTRLTVL.

This clone was recorded a few times. The chain recombines TRBV7-2 with TRBJ1-1; 8 bases are shared with TRBD1. The V gene's germline CDR1 is SGHTA and CDR2 FQGNSA. The ends lost 5 bases at V and 3 bases at J; junction bases unmatched: 2. This CDR3 has 13 amino acids. The CDR3: CASSRDRYTEAFF. DNA of the CDR3: TGTGCCAGCAGCCGGGACAGGTACACTGAAGCTTTCTTT.

CDR3 DNA sequence: TGTGCCAGCAGCTTAGTGGGGCAACCTCTCAATGAAAAACTGTTTTTT. As protein: CASSLVGQPLNEKLFF. The chain uses TRBV7-9 and TRBJ1-4, with D maybe TRBD1 (5 bases). The CDR3 loop spans 16 amino acids. Looked up from germline, CDR1 is SEHNR and CDR2 is FQNEAQ (reference sequence). V lost 1 base and J lost 5, with 14 bases in between.

The chain combines TRBV19 with TRBJ2-3; D perhaps matches TRBD1 (6 bases). The CDR3 is 15 residues long. From germline, CDR1 is LNHDA and CDR2 SQIVND (reference sequence). Between the trimmed V and J ends, which lost 4 bases and 1 base, there was a span of 12 bases. The CDR3 sequence: CASSSPGHRTDTQYF. The CDR3 DNA is TGTGCCAGTAGTAGCCCGGGACATCGCACAGATACGCAGTATTTT.

This clone was recorded many times. The chain is built from TRBV7-8 and TRBJ2-1; possible D gene TRBD2, 5 bases. The V gene lost 3 bases and the J gene lost 9 bases, with 18 bases spanning the gap. The CDR3 runs to 15 residues. Germline values: CDR1 SGHVS, CDR2 FQNEAQ. The CDR3 coding sequence is TGTGCCAGCAGCTTGGGAAGAGAAGGGAGAACTGAGCAGTTCTTC. It specifies CASSLGREGRTEQFF.

J is TRBJ2-5 and V is TRBV7-3; 11 bases line up with TRBD2. Germline CDR1 is SGHTA and CDR2 is FQGTGA. This CDR3 comprises 13 residues. Unmatched junction bases numbered 3, after V lost 8 bases and J lost 4 bases. DNA for the CDR3: TGTGCCAGCGGACTAGCGGGCGGAGAGACCCAGTACTTC. This codes for CASGLAGGETQYF.

This rearrangement joins TRBV12-5 to TRBJ2-1; no reliable D call. Germline values: CDR1 LGHNT, CDR2 FRNRAP. CDR3 size: 15 residues. V shed 6 bases and J shed 0 bases, with 12 bases lying between them. The CDR3 region has the DNA TGTGCTAGTGGGCCGGCGAGGAGCTCCTACAATGAGCAGTTCTTC. Its translation: CASGPARSSYNEQFF. Variable domain in full (rest from reference TRBV12-5 and TRBJ2-1): DARVTQTPRHKVTEMGQEVTMRCQPILGHNTVFWYRQTMMQGLELLAYFRNRAPLDDSGMPKDRFSAEMPDATLATLKIQPSEPRDSAVYFCASGPARSSYNEQFFGPGTRLTVL.

The V gene is TRBV7-9, the J gene TRBJ1-4; 12 positions agree with TRBD1. CDR1 and CDR2 (germline): SEHNR, FQNEAQ (reference sequence). This CDR3 has 18 residues. The V gene end was trimmed by 5 bases and the J gene end by 3 bases; junction bases not matched to a gene: 10. The CDR3 DNA reads as TGTGCCAGCAGCCACGGGACAGGGGGCTCCGTAGCTAATGAAAAACTGTTTTTT. It codes for CASSHGTGGSVANEKLFF. Looking up the rest from reference TRBV7-9 and TRBJ1-4 gives the full variable domain: DTGVSQNPRHKITKRGQNVTFRCDPISEHNRLYWYRQTLGQGPEFLTYFQNEAQLEKSRLLSDRFSAERPKGSFSTLEIQRTEQGDSAMYLCASSHGTGGSVANEKLFFGSGTQLSVL.

For this clone: Other DNA variants within this sample encode the same CDR3. This sequence joins TRBV5-1 and TRBJ2-1; possible D gene TRBD2, 5 bases. The CDR3 loop spans 14 amino acids. Germline-derived CDR1 and CDR2 are SGHRS and YFSETQ. Between the trimmed V and J ends, which lost 2 bases and 0 bases, there was a span of 6 bases. The CDR3: CASSLGSSYNEQFF. The CDR3 coding sequence is TGCGCCAGCAGCTTAGGGAGCTCCTACAATGAGCAGTTCTTC.

The genes are TRBV29-1 and TRBJ1-4; the D is unclear. The germline gives CDR1 SQVTM, CDR2 ANQGSEA. V gave up 7 bases and J gave up 7 bases, with 16 bases separating them. This CDR3 is 13 amino acids long. The CDR3 here is CSGTDWSSEKLFF. The CDR3 DNA is TGCAGCGGGACGGATTGGTCTTCTGAAAAACTGTTTTTT.

The chain has TRBV4-3 and TRBJ2-1, with D possibly being TRBD1 or TRBD2 (5 bases each). V was clipped by 1 base and J by 3 bases, with 7 bases between them. This CDR3 contains 14 residues. Germline V gives CDR1 LGHNA, CDR2 YSLEER. CDR3 nucleotide sequence: TGCGCCAGCAGCCAAGGGGGGAGCTACAATGAGCAGTTCTTC. Translation gives CASSQGGSYNEQFF.

On this clone itself: A read error may account for a junction end that differs from germline. V gene TRBV30 combines with J gene TRBJ2-3, with D perhaps given as TRBD1 or TRBD2 (6 bases each). This CDR3 comprises 14 residues. From germline, CDR1 is GTSNPN and CDR2 SVGIG (reference sequence). This chain's CDR3 is CAWGVGGAIDTQYF. The CDR3 bases are TGTGCCTGGGGTGTCGGGGGCGCGATAGATACGCAGTATTTT.

The count of this clone is one. The CDR3 loop reads CASSLNGARNTEAFF. DNA of the CDR3: TGCGCCAGCAGCTTGAATGGGGCGCGGAACACTGAAGCTTTCTTT. The chain employs TRBV5-1 and TRBJ1-1; D may be TRBD1 (5 bases). V was clipped by 1 base and J by 1 base, with 11 bases between them. Per germline, CDR1 SGHRS and CDR2 YFSETQ. The CDR3 contains 15 residues. The whole variable domain, filled in from reference TRBV5-1 and TRBJ1-1, reads KAGVTQTPRYLIKTRGQQVTLSCSPISGHRSVSWYQQTPGQGLQFLFEYFSETQRNKGNFPGRFSGRQFSNSRSEMNVSTLELGDSALYLCASSLNGARNTEAFFGQGTRLTVV.

This chain uses TRBV4-1 with TRBJ2-5; 8 bases are a match to TRBD2. Germline-derived CDR1 and CDR2 are MGHRA and YSYEKL. This CDR3 is 15 amino acids long. The trim removed 0 bases at V and 7 bases at J, leaving 7 bases unmatched. CDR3 DNA sequence: TGCGCCAGCAGCCAAGAAGCCAGCGGGAGAGGGACCCAGTACTTC. It translates to CASSQEASGRGTQYF.

This clone was seen a single time. The chain combines TRBV7-9 with TRBJ2-7, with 7 bases fitting TRBD1. V lost 5 bases, J lost 6 bases, and 16 bases stayed unmatched. The CDR3 totals 16 residues. In germline, CDR1 is SEHNR, CDR2 FQNEAQ (reference sequence). CDR3 amino acids: CASSRPPVGGRVEQYF. In DNA, the CDR3 is TGTGCCAGCAGCCGACCCCCGGTAGGGGGCCGGGTCGAGCAGTACTTC.

In this sample, this clone turned up a few times. This chain links TRBV7-2 with TRBJ2-6; TRBD2 is a possible D gene (6 bases). This CDR3 has 15 amino acids. Germline CDR1 and CDR2: SGHTA and FQGNSA. V lost 5 bases to trimming and J lost 2 bases, with 10 bases between them. The CDR3 DNA reads TGTGCCAGCAGCCCCCGGAGGGCTGGGGCCAACGTCCTGACTTTC. It encodes CASSPRRAGANVLTF. Full variable domain (outside the CDR3, taken from reference TRBV7-2 and TRBJ2-6): GAGVSQSPSNKVTEKGKDVELRCDPISGHTALYWYRQSLGQGLEFLIYFQGNSAPDKSGLPSDRFSAERTGGSVSTLTIQRTQQEDSAVYLCASSPRRAGANVLTFGAGSRLTVL.

This clone was detected once. The rearrangement joins TRBV27 to TRBJ2-1; 9 bases line up with TRBD2. This CDR3 has 18 amino acids. The junction had 11 bases not matched to a gene; V was cut back by 5 bases and J by 0 bases. Germline CDR1 reads MNHEY; CDR2 reads SMNVEV (reference sequence). The CDR3 DNA reads as TGTGCCAGCAGTCGCCGGGGAGGACTAGCGTCCTCCTACAATGAGCAGTTCTTC. Amino acids: CASSRRGGLASSYNEQFF.

The CDR3 is CASSVERYSTDTQYF. The CDR3 DNA reads as TGTGCCAGCAGCGTAGAACGTTATAGCACAGATACGCAGTATTTT. This chain joins TRBV9 and TRBJ2-3; D gene ambiguous. V was clipped by 0 bases and J by 0 bases, with 8 bases between them. Germline assignment: CDR1 SGDLS and CDR2 YYNGEE. This CDR3 is 15 amino acids long.

The chain recombines TRBV4-2 with TRBJ2-7; tentatively, D is TRBD2 (5 bases). The germline CDR1 and CDR2 sequences are LGHNA and YNFKEQ. V shed 1 base and J shed 3 bases, with 7 bases lying between them. The CDR3 contains 13 residues. The CDR3 bases are TGTGCCAGCAGCCAAGGGGAGCACTACGAGCAGTACTTC. This gives the protein CASSQGEHYEQYF.

This clone was detected a few times. This same CDR3 is encoded by further DNA sequences in the sample. V is TRBV9 and J is TRBJ2-2; a possible D gene is TRBD1 (5 bases). CDR3 length equals 15 residues. Germline lookup yields CDR1 SGDLS and CDR2 YYNGEE. V was cut by 4 bases and J by 0 bases, with 10 bases left in between. The DNA of the CDR3 is TGTGCCAGCAGCCCGGACACTCCGAACACCGGGGAGCTGTTTTTT. Translating gives CASSPDTPNTGELFF.

The CDR3 spells CASKVGTSGPYEQYF. The CDR3 DNA follows: TGTGCCAGCAAAGTGGGGACTAGCGGCCCTTACGAGCAGTACTTC. V gene TRBV6-1 combines with J gene TRBJ2-7; 11 bases align to TRBD2. This CDR3 is 15 amino acids long. J gave up 4 bases and V 7 bases, and 9 bases lay outside the gene matches. Germline V gene data show CDR1 as MNHNS and CDR2 as SASEGT.

The CDR3 here is CASSNDLQVLSNTGELFF. The CDR3 DNA follows: TGTGCCAGCAGTAACGACCTACAGGTCCTCTCGAACACCGGGGAGCTGTTTTTT. V and J are TRBV4-2 and TRBJ2-2; D may be TRBD1 (5 bases). The germline V and J ends were trimmed by 6 bases and 0 bases, with 20 bases remaining between them. Germline CDR1 reads LGHNA; CDR2 reads YNFKEQ. This CDR3 comprises 18 residues.

This clone was seen a few times. Other DNA sequences in this sample translate to the same CDR3. The chain joins TRBV28 to TRBJ1-1; D gene uncertain. Germline CDR1 and CDR2: MDHEN and SYDVKM. CDR3 length: 13 amino acids. V was pared by 1 base and J by 1 base, with 4 bases between. Written as DNA, the CDR3 is TGTGCCAGCAGTTTATCTGGGAACACTGAAGCTTTCTTT. Amino acids: CASSLSGNTEAFF. Combining the CDR3 with reference TRBV28 and TRBJ1-1 gives the whole variable domain DVKVTQSSRYLVKRTGEKVFLECVQDMDHENMFWYRQDPGLGLRLIYFSYDVKMKEKGDIPEGYSVSREKKERFSLILESASTNQTSMYLCASSLSGNTEAFFGQGTRLTVV.

The chain is built from TRBV28 and TRBJ1-2; 11 nucleotides match TRBD1. J was trimmed by 6 bases and V by 5 bases; bases with no gene match: 5. This CDR3 spans 14 amino acids. Germline V gene data show CDR1 as MDHEN and CDR2 as SYDVKM. CDR3 nucleotides: TGTGCCAGCAGTACCCCGGGACAGGGGGATGGCTACACCTTC. It translates to CASSTPGQGDGYTF.

V gene TRBV5-1 combines with J gene TRBJ2-7; TRBD2 is a possible D gene (6 bases). This CDR3 spans 16 amino acids. Germline CDR1 SGHRS, CDR2 YFSETQ. The V end lost 4 bases, the J end lost 5 bases, and 22 bases lay between the germline ends. This CDR3 reads CASSPGLLVLPDEQYF. The CDR3 DNA sequence: TGCGCCAGCAGCCCGGGACTCCTCGTGCTACCGGACGAGCAGTACTTC.